This TCR beta chain was recorded in a study of blood T cell repertoires in COVID-19. Recruited during active infection, patients (from Seattle) were subsequently followed longitudinally. This clone is a singleton in its sample. Germline trimming cut 4 bases from V and 3 bases from J; bases unmatched to any gene: 3. The V gene's germline CDR1 is SGHAT and CDR2 FQDESV (reference sequence). This CDR3 has 15 amino acids. Original analysis: Researchers report that nucleated cell counts were estimated from reference gene primer amplification. The assay was immunoSEQ multiplex PCR, and TCRdb's table has in-frame clones only and misses some. The DNA was the basis for D and trimming; V, J and clone size are from that table. The sample yields fewer than 150,000 clones, 90% seen once.

V and J are TRBV11-1 and TRBJ2-1; TRBD2 agrees at 10 bases. This receptor was taken from a woman aged 60 to 75 with COVID-19, enrolled during active disease. Sequencing was carried out using peripheral blood. The CDR3 loop reads CASSSSGGDYNEQFF. CDR3 nucleotide sequence: TGTGCCAGCAGCTCCAGCGGGGGGGACTACAATGAGCAGTTCTTC.